The 15 T cell receptor beta chains below come from one sample, sequenced in a study of blood T cells in healthy people across ages. For the second PCR, which ran for roughly 6 to 12 cycles, a sample-barcoded 5' primer and a J-beta primer mix were used. TCRdb reprocessed the 5' RACE reads via MiXCR and lists one record per CDR3 protein. The sample shows fewer than 2 million distinct CDR3 sequences, about 39% of them seen only once. The sequencing input was blood. The receptors derive from a human donor in good health.

This clonotype was counted between two and nine times. The chain uses TRBV20-1 and TRBJ1-6; D remains unclear. Germline CDR1 and CDR2: DFQATT and SNEGSKA (reference sequence). Trimming removed 8 bases from V and 6 bases from J, with 11 bases in between. The CDR3 sequence is 12 residues long. The CDR3 loop reads CSPSPGNSPLHF. CDR3 DNA: TGCAGTCCGTCCCCTGGTAATTCACCCCTCCACTTT.

The J gene is TRBJ1-4, the V gene TRBV12-3 or TRBV12-4, with D unresolved. Trimming took 1 base from V and 10 from J, leaving 10 bases between them. This CDR3 has 13 amino acids. The CDR3 loop reads CASSLGGLGKLFF. CDR3 nucleotide sequence: TGTGCCAGCAGTTTAGGGGGTCTGGGAAAACTGTTTTTT.

This clonotype was counted a single time. The chain joins TRBV14 to TRBJ2-1, with TRBD1 identical over 7 bases. The CDR3 contains 15 residues. Germline V gene data show CDR1 as SGHDN and CDR2 as FVKESK. After removal of 4 bases from V and 6 bases from J, the junction contained 9 bases not matched to a gene. CDR3 amino acids: CASSPHRGRVNEQFF. CDR3 DNA sequence: TGTGCCAGCAGCCCCCACAGGGGTAGGGTCAATGAGCAGTTCTTC.

The rearrangement links TRBV6-6 to TRBJ1-5, with 7 positions matching TRBD1. V was clipped by 6 bases and J by 11 bases; unmatched bases: 10. Per the germline V gene, CDR1 is MNHNY and CDR2 is SVGAGI (reference sequence). The CDR3 totals 13 residues. The CDR3 DNA follows: TGTGCCAGCAGCCTCGACAGGGAAGGGTCCCAGCATTTT. As protein: CASSLDREGSQHF.

The chain employs TRBV3-1 and TRBJ1-2; D gene ambiguous. V lost 0 bases and J lost 0, with 8 bases in between. Germline V gene sequence: CDR1 LGHDT, CDR2 YNNKEL (reference sequence). There are 15 residues in the CDR3. The CDR3 bases are TGTGCCAGCAGCCAAGAGGGGAATCCTAACTATGGCTACACCTTC. The encoded protein is CASSQEGNPNYGYTF.

The chain carries TRBV12-3 or TRBV12-4 and TRBJ1-6; no clear D gene. CDR3 length: 16 amino acids. Trimming cost V 3 bases and J 7 bases, with 16 bases left between them. The CDR3 nucleotides are TGTGCCAGCAGTTTCGGCAGAGTTTCGGGGAATTCACCCCTCCACTTT. It yields the protein CASSFGRVSGNSPLHF.

This clonotype occurred many times. This chain connects TRBV4-3 to TRBJ2-4; D uncertain. Germline-derived CDR1 and CDR2 are LGHNA and YSLEER. Trimming left V 1 base short and J 9 bases short, with 4 bases between. The CDR3 extends over 11 amino acids. The CDR3 DNA reads TGCGCCAGCAGCCAAGGGACCATTCAGTACTTC. It yields the protein CASSQGTIQYF.

The chain couples TRBV9 to TRBJ1-5; D is undetermined. This CDR3 has 10 residues. With 0 bases removed from V and 10 bases from J, the gap between germline ends came to 2 bases. CDR1 SGDLS and CDR2 YYNGEE come from the germline V gene. The CDR3 here is CASSVEPQHF. The CDR3 DNA sequence: TGTGCCAGCAGCGTAGAACCCCAGCATTTT.

This clonotype was picked up a small number of times. The gene calls are TRBV20-1 and TRBJ2-3; TRBD2 matches 9 bases. Germline V gives CDR1 DFQATT, CDR2 SNEGSKA (reference sequence). The CDR3 sequence is 18 residues long. J was trimmed by 0 bases and V by 6 bases; bases with no gene match: 16. CDR3 DNA sequence: TGCAGTGCCGTTACTCTAGCGGGGACTTACCCTAGCACAGATACGCAGTATTTT. It specifies CSAVTLAGTYPSTDTQYF.

The genes are TRBV6-2 or TRBV6-3 and TRBJ2-1; 9 nucleotides match TRBD2. CDR1 and CDR2 (germline): MNHEY, SVGEGT. The CDR3 spans 17 residues. V lost 7 bases to trimming and J lost 8 bases; unmatched junction nucleotides: 18. CDR3 nucleotides: TGTGCCAGCAATCCTAGCGGGGTTTACCGCGGGGGGGATGAGCAGTTCTTC. Translating gives CASNPSGVYRGGDEQFF.

V is TRBV4-1 and J is TRBJ1-2, with 9 bases that match TRBD1. V lost 3 bases to trimming and J lost 8 bases; unmatched junction nucleotides: 10. This CDR3 spans 15 amino acids. Germline values: CDR1 MGHRA, CDR2 YSYEKL. CDR3 protein: CASSQNTGGASGYTF. DNA for the CDR3: TGCGCCAGCAGCCAGAACACAGGGGGCGCTTCGGGCTACACCTTC.

The V and J genes are TRBV20-1 and TRBJ2-3; the match to TRBD1 covers 7 bases. Germline V gene data show CDR1 as DFQATT and CDR2 as SNEGSKA (reference sequence). This CDR3 is 11 amino acids long. The CDR3 nucleotides read TGCAGCTCTAAACAGGGGGATACGCAGTATTTT. As protein: CSSKQGDTQYF.

V gene TRBV25-1 combines with J gene TRBJ1-4, with D perhaps TRBD1 (5 bases). Germline CDR1 is MGHDK and CDR2 is SYGVNS. The CDR3 is 15 residues long. Trimming cost V 7 bases and J 8 bases, with 20 bases left between them. CDR3 DNA: TGTGCCAGCACGACCACTAGAGGTTCAGGGGAAAAACTGTTTTTT. Translating gives CASTTTRGSGEKLFF.

The CDR3 DNA follows: TGTGCCAGTAAAAACAATGAGCAGTTCTTC. Its translation is CASKNNEQFF. The chain joins TRBV6-5 to TRBJ2-1; D gene ambiguous. Germline CDR1 is MNHEY and CDR2 is SVGAGI. There are 10 residues in the CDR3. V lost 9 bases, J lost 5 bases, and 5 bases lay in between.

The J gene is TRBJ1-4, the V gene TRBV6-2 or TRBV6-3, with D unclear. V gave up 6 bases and J gave up 0 bases, with 8 bases separating them. Germline CDR1 MNHEY, CDR2 SVGEGT. The CDR3 has 14 amino acids. The CDR3 loop is CASRMDSTNEKLFF. The CDR3 DNA reads as TGTGCCAGCAGAATGGACTCAACTAATGAAAAACTGTTTTTT.